The 23 T cell receptor beta chains below all came from one sample that was sequenced in a study of post-analysis software for immune sequencing data. Whole-study findings and limits: A handful of TRBV segments appeared more often in patients than in controls, and TRBV5-6, TRBV5-1 and TRBV20-1 were among these.

Unique molecular identifiers had been added to the TCR beta cDNA libraries. TCRdb used MiXCR to reprocess the PCR reads, holding one entry per CDR3 protein. The data contain hundreds of thousands of distinct CDR3 sequences, less than 40% of them singletons. Antigen specificity for these receptors is unknown. Input material: blood. Receptors originate from a girl aged 5 to 17 with multiple sclerosis.

This clonotype was counted only a few times. The chain joins TRBV4-3 to TRBJ1-5; tentative D call: TRBD1 (6 bases). Germline assignment: CDR1 LGHNA and CDR2 YSLEER. V was trimmed by 0 bases and J by 1 base, leaving 10 bases between them. This CDR3 contains 16 residues. Here the CDR3 DNA reads TGCGCCAGCAGCCAAGAGGCAGGGGCGAGCAATCAGCCCCAGCATTTT. Translation: CASSQEAGASNQPQHF.

The V gene is TRBV7-3, the J gene TRBJ2-1; a possible D gene is TRBD1 (5 bases). From germline, CDR1 is SGHTA and CDR2 FQGTGA. The CDR3 loop spans 17 amino acids. The V and J ends lost 4 bases and 3 bases respectively, with 19 bases between them. CDR3 sequence (DNA): TGTGCCAGCAGCTCCCAAGTAGGGGCGGCCCGCTACAATGAGCAGTTCTTC. Encoded protein: CASSSQVGAARYNEQFF.

This chain links TRBV6-1 with TRBJ2-1, with D maybe TRBD1 (5 bases). CDR3 length equals 14 residues. Trimming pared 6 bases from V and 9 bases from J, leaving 18 bases between. CDR1 is MNHNS and CDR2 is SASEGT in the germline V gene. In DNA form, the CDR3 reads TGTGCCAGCAGGTTGGGGCTAGGTTTCGGTGAGCAGTTCTTC. This encodes CASRLGLGFGEQFF.

A remark on this clonotype: The junction departs from germline at one end; a sequencing error may be responsible. The chain joins TRBV10-3 to TRBJ1-1; D is unclear. The CDR3 runs 14 residues. Germline CDR1 is ENHRY and CDR2 is SYGVKD. CDR3 coding DNA: TGTGCCGTCAGTGACCAAGGTTCACTCACTGAAGCTTTCTTT. This codes for CAVSDQGSLTEAFF.

This clonotype was seen a single time. V gene TRBV7-2 combines with J gene TRBJ2-5, with no clear D. V lost 5 bases, J lost 5 bases, and 15 bases lay in between. The length of the CDR3 is 14 residues. The germline V gene encodes CDR1 SGHTA and CDR2 FQGNSA. CDR3: CASSPRPYGETQYF. CDR3 bases: TGTGCCAGCAGCCCTCGCCCATATGGGGAGACCCAGTACTTC.

The CDR3 DNA reads as TGTGCCACCAGCAGAGAAGGAACCCTAATCACGGAGACCCAGTACTTC. Translation: CATSREGTLITETQYF. The V call is TRBV15, the J call TRBJ2-5, with D uncertain. The V gene's germline CDR1 is LNHNV and CDR2 YYDKDF (reference sequence). This CDR3 contains 16 residues. Trimming shortened V by 0 bases and J by 5 bases, and 16 bases separated the two germline ends.

The V gene is TRBV20-1, the J gene TRBJ1-4, with D perhaps matching TRBD1 (6 bases). V lost 3 bases, J lost 8 bases, and 13 bases lay in between. CDR3 length: 13 amino acids. CDR1 and CDR2 from the germline V gene are DFQATT and SNEGSKA (reference sequence). The CDR3 coding sequence is TGCAGTGCTAGCCTGGGGGCGGGAGAAAAACTGTTTTTT. Translation gives CSASLGAGEKLFF.

There are a few counts of this clonotype. This chain connects TRBV6-6 to TRBJ2-3; the D gene is possibly TRBD1 (7 bases). This CDR3 contains 14 residues. V gave up 3 bases and J gave up 6 bases, with 13 bases separating them. Germline CDR1 MNHNY, CDR2 SVGAGI (reference sequence). The CDR3 protein is CASSYGQEGDTQYF. CDR3 bases: TGTGCCAGCAGTTATGGACAGGAGGGGGATACGCAGTATTTT.

This chain connects TRBV4-1 to TRBJ1-1; D is undetermined. The CDR3 extends over 14 amino acids. Germline CDR1 reads MGHRA; CDR2 reads YSYEKL. The V end was cut by 4 bases, the J end by 3 bases, with 12 bases between. The CDR3 sequence is CASSLNPGYTEAFF. The CDR3, as DNA: TGCGCCAGCAGCCTCAACCCGGGGTACACTGAAGCTTTCTTT.

The chain recombines TRBV6-5 with TRBJ2-1, with 9 bases fitting TRBD1. The better agreement between TRBJ2-7 and the DNA end casts doubt on the J call. CDR1 is MNHEY and CDR2 is SVGAGI in the germline V gene. The CDR3 runs to 15 residues. In DNA, the CDR3 is TGTGCCAGCAGCGCCGACAGGGGGGGATACAATGAGCAGTACTTC. Amino acids: CASSADRGGYNEQYF.

V usage is TRBV4-1 and J usage is TRBJ1-2; D remains ambiguous. This CDR3 contains 14 residues. Germline V CDR1 and CDR2: MGHRA, YSYEKL. Deletions cut 0 bases from V and 1 base from J, with 6 bases between. CDR3 region: CASSQDEVNYGYTF. CDR3 DNA sequence: TGCGCCAGCAGCCAAGATGAGGTTAACTATGGCTACACCTTC.

Of note for this clonotype: The junction does not match germline at one end; this may be a read error. CDR3 sequence (DNA): TGTGCCAGCAGCGTGCGGGACTCCTACAATGAGCAGTGCTTC. The encoded protein is CASSVRDSYNEQCF. The V gene is TRBV9, the J gene TRBJ2-1; possible D gene TRBD2, 6 bases. This CDR3 comprises 14 residues. Per germline, CDR1 SGDLS and CDR2 YYNGEE.

The chain is built from TRBV7-2 and TRBJ1-1, with a weak D call TRBD1 (5 bases). Germline-derived CDR1 and CDR2 are SGHTA and FQGNSA. V was pared by 0 bases and J by 5 bases, with 16 bases between. CDR3 size: 16 residues. CDR3 loop: CASSLAVGRGGTEAFF. The CDR3 bases are TGTGCCAGCAGCTTAGCCGTTGGGAGGGGAGGGACTGAAGCTTTCTTT.

The chain has TRBV20-1 and TRBJ2-3; no clear D. CDR1 is DFQATT, CDR2 SNEGSKA, per germline (reference sequence). The length of the CDR3 is 17 residues. V was cut by 0 bases and J by 5 bases, with 21 bases left in between. CDR3 loop: CSARDQARVKKQDTQYF. DNA of the CDR3: TGCAGTGCTAGAGATCAGGCCCGGGTCAAAAAGCAAGATACGCAGTATTTT.

At least ten counts were recorded for this clonotype. The chain has TRBV20-1 and TRBJ1-2; D gene uncertain. The V end was cut by 6 bases, the J end by 3 bases, with 8 bases between. The length of the CDR3 is 11 residues. Germline V gene data show CDR1 as DFQATT and CDR2 as SNEGSKA (reference sequence). The DNA of the CDR3 is TGCAGTGCCCCGATGGACTATGGCTACACCTTC. It yields the protein CSAPMDYGYTF.

The chain employs TRBV5-1 and TRBJ1-1; perhaps TRBD1 as D (5 bases). Trimming took off 0 bases at V and 4 bases at J, with 13 bases between the two ends. The CDR3 runs to 15 residues. Per the germline V gene, CDR1 is SGHRS and CDR2 is YFSETQ. The CDR3 is CASSLGGASGTEAFF. The CDR3 DNA sequence: TGCGCCAGCAGCTTGGGTGGGGCCTCCGGCACTGAAGCTTTCTTT.

This clonotype turned up a few times. V and J are TRBV27 and TRBJ2-1; 11 nucleotides line up with TRBD1. CDR3 length: 16 residues. V was clipped by 5 bases and J by 1 base; unmatched bases: 4. Germline V lookup: CDR1 MNHEY, CDR2 SMNVEV (reference sequence). The DNA for the CDR3 is TGTGCCAGCAGTCCCGGGACAGGGGGGTCCTACAATGAGCAGTTCTTC. Protein product: CASSPGTGGSYNEQFF.

The chain uses TRBV2 and TRBJ2-3, with 10 bases fitting TRBD1. V lost 7 bases, J lost 4 bases, and 11 bases stayed unmatched. The CDR3 consists of 16 residues. Germline values: CDR1 SNHLY, CDR2 FYNNEI. For the CDR3, the DNA is TGTGCCAGCAAGGGGGGACAGGGGCACACGGCAGATACGCAGTATTTT. It yields the protein CASKGGQGHTADTQYF.

CDR3 sequence reads: CASSLEGNSGANVLTF. The CDR3 DNA reads as TGCGCCAGCAGCTTGGAGGGCAACTCTGGGGCCAACGTCCTGACTTTC. The chain joins TRBV5-1 to TRBJ2-6; D remains ambiguous. V shed 0 bases and J shed 0 bases, with 7 bases lying between them. Germline V gives CDR1 SGHRS, CDR2 YFSETQ. This CDR3 has 16 amino acids.

This clonotype was counted only a few times. The chain has TRBV12-3 or TRBV12-4 and TRBJ2-1, with D perhaps TRBD1 (6 bases). The CDR3 contains 16 residues. The V and J ends lost 6 bases and 3 bases respectively, with 18 bases between them. DNA for the CDR3: TGTGCCAGCAGCGATCCCTCAGGGGCCGTCTACAATGAGCAGTTCTTC. It translates to CASSDPSGAVYNEQFF.

The V call is TRBV30, the J call TRBJ2-1, with no clear D. The J call may be faulty, since TRBJ2-7 better matches the DNA end. The CDR3 runs to 12 residues. Germline-derived CDR1 and CDR2 are GTSNPN and SVGIG (reference sequence). This CDR3 reads CAWSVGYNEQYF. CDR3 sequence (DNA): TGTGCCTGGAGTGTGGGGTACAATGAGCAGTACTTC.

In its sample, this clonotype was seen a few times. Here the CDR3 reads CASSLLGLADIPSSTDTQYF. The CDR3 bases are TGTGCCAGCTCACTACTGGGACTAGCGGATATACCCTCTAGCACAGATACGCAGTATTTT. This rearrangement joins TRBV18 to TRBJ2-3; 11 nucleotides agree with TRBD2. CDR1 and CDR2 from the germline V gene are KGHSH and LQKENI. The V segment lost 4 bases and the J segment 0 bases; nucleotides outside the gene matches: 15. This CDR3 comprises 20 residues.

The genes are TRBV24-1 and TRBJ2-5, with TRBD1 identical over 11 bases. Germline CDR1 KGHDR, CDR2 SFDVKD. V trimming: 9 bases; J trimming: 3 bases; junction bases outside the gene matches: 2. This CDR3 comprises 13 residues. This chain's CDR3 is CATGTGGEETQYF. The CDR3 region has the DNA TGTGCCACCGGGACAGGGGGAGAAGAGACCCAGTACTTC.